Here is one T cell receptor (beta chain) with its context. The data were obtained in a study of cytomegalovirus exposure and HLA in healthy donors. Primers included in the PCR were 60 Vbeta and 13 Jbeta primers. The assay was immunoSEQ multiplex PCR, and TCRdb's table has in-frame clones only and misses some. Of approximately 140,000 clones in the sample, about 85% were seen once. Sequencing used PBMCs. The TCR sequence derives from a boy aged 5 to 17 in good health and CMV-seronegative.

The CDR3 here is CASSLGQIQETQYF. CDR3 DNA: TGTGCCAGCAGCTTGGGACAGATCCAAGAGACCCAGTACTTC. The chain has TRBV5-4 and TRBJ2-5; possibly TRBD1 for D (5 bases). V lost 0 bases and J 1 base, leaving 7 bases between the germline ends. Per germline, CDR1 SGHNT and CDR2 YYREEE (reference sequence). This CDR3 contains 14 residues. The variable domain in full, completed from reference TRBV5-4 and TRBJ2-5, reads ETGVTQSPTHLIKTRGQQVTLRCSSQSGHNTVSWYQQALGQGPQFIFQYYREEENGRGNFPPRFSGLQFPNYSSELNVNALELDDSALYLCASSLGQIQETQYFGPGTRLLVL.